The rows below give T cell receptor beta chains drawn from one sample of a study of cytomegalovirus exposure and HLA in healthy donors. Clones were sequenced by immunoSEQ multiplex PCR, and TCRdb holds only the in-frame ones, with some missing. Among about 100,000 clones, more than 70% were seen once, and the ten largest hold around 7.4%. Material for sequencing was PBMCs. These receptors were obtained from a man aged 25 to 40 in good health and CMV-seronegative. The CDR3 runs from the conserved cysteine through the conserved F or W. Fields, in order: V gene, clone size, CDR3 length, J gene, D gene, CDR3 protein, CDR3 DNA. A D gene is named only where the DNA matches it firmly. Rows give clone size only sometimes, using once, few, many, or a class for an expanded clone.

V gene: TRBV30
clone size: -
CDR3 length: 15
J gene: TRBJ2-2
D gene: -
CDR3 protein: CAWSVGLAGSGELFF
CDR3 DNA: TGTGCCTGGAGTGTAGGTCTAGCTGGTTCCGGGGAGCTGTTTTTT

V gene: TRBV9
clone size: -
CDR3 length: 13
J gene: TRBJ1-1
D gene: -
CDR3 protein: CASSVSVNTEAFF
CDR3 DNA: TGTGCCAGCAGCGTTTCAGTGAACACTGAAGCTTTCTTT

V gene: TRBV27
clone size: -
CDR3 length: 19
J gene: TRBJ1-1
D gene: -
CDR3 protein: CASSRKPDIRRWGHTEAFF
CDR3 DNA: TGTGCCAGCAGCCGAAAACCGGACATACGACGGTGGGGGCACACTGAAGCTTTCTTT

V gene: TRBV28
clone size: -
CDR3 length: 13
J gene: TRBJ2-3
D gene: TRBD2
CDR3 protein: CATGGYYTDTQYF
CDR3 DNA: TGTGCCACCGGGGGGTACTACACAGATACGCAGTATTTT

V gene: TRBV5-4
clone size: -
CDR3 length: 13
J gene: TRBJ2-7
D gene: -
CDR3 protein: CASSQGLHYEQYF
CDR3 DNA: TGTGCCAGCAGCCAGGGGCTTCACTACGAGCAGTACTTC

V gene: TRBV5-1
clone size: -
CDR3 length: 16
J gene: TRBJ2-7
D gene: TRBD2
CDR3 protein: CASSLIGGGNSYEQYF
CDR3 DNA: TGCGCCAGCAGCTTGATTGGGGGGGGAAACTCCTACGAGCAGTACTTC

V gene: TRBV5-6
clone size: -
CDR3 length: 14
J gene: TRBJ2-1
D gene: -
CDR3 protein: CASSLGDSYNEQFF
CDR3 DNA: TGTGCCAGCAGCTTAGGGGACTCCTACAATGAGCAGTTCTTC

V gene: TRBV18
clone size: -
CDR3 length: 15
J gene: TRBJ2-2
D gene: -
CDR3 protein: CASSPAGSNTGELFF
CDR3 DNA: TGTGCCAGCTCACCTGCGGGATCGAACACCGGGGAGCTGTTTTTT

V gene: TRBV5-1
clone size: -
CDR3 length: 16
J gene: TRBJ2-3
D gene: -
CDR3 protein: CASVRGVQQAPDTQYF
CDR3 DNA: TGCGCCAGCGTCCGGGGAGTCCAGCAGGCCCCGGATACGCAGTATTTT

V gene: TRBV5-1
clone size: -
CDR3 length: 18
J gene: TRBJ2-2
D gene: TRBD2
CDR3 protein: CASSWRVAGVGNTGELFF
CDR3 DNA: TGCGCCAGCAGCTGGCGGGTAGCGGGAGTAGGGAACACCGGGGAGCTGTTTTTT

V gene: TRBV6-1
clone size: few
CDR3 length: 12
J gene: TRBJ1-2
D gene: -
CDR3 protein: CASSYGGYGYTF
CDR3 DNA: TGTGCCAGCAGTTATGGCGGATATGGCTACACCTTC

V gene: TRBV7-6
clone size: few
CDR3 length: 13
J gene: TRBJ2-5
D gene: -
CDR3 protein: CASSLGGWETQYF
CDR3 DNA: TGTGCCAGCAGCTTAGGAGGTTGGGAGACCCAGTACTTC

V gene: TRBV4-2
clone size: -
CDR3 length: 17
J gene: TRBJ2-1
D gene: -
CDR3 protein: CASSQAAGTSSYNEQFF
CDR3 DNA: TGTGCCAGCAGCCAAGCGGCGGGGACTTCCTCCTACAATGAGCAGTTCTTC

V gene: TRBV28
clone size: -
CDR3 length: 15
J gene: TRBJ2-3
D gene: TRBD1
CDR3 protein: CASSRTGGGTDTQYF
CDR3 DNA: TGTGCCAGCAGTCGGACAGGGGGCGGCACAGATACGCAGTATTTT

V gene: TRBV28
clone size: -
CDR3 length: 16
J gene: TRBJ1-5
D gene: TRBD1
CDR3 protein: CASSSPTGGLNQPQHF
CDR3 DNA: TGTGCCAGCAGTTCTCCGACAGGGGGCCTCAATCAGCCCCAGCATTTT

V gene: TRBV27
clone size: -
CDR3 length: 16
J gene: TRBJ2-7
D gene: -
CDR3 protein: CASSFDPGQGTYEQYF
CDR3 DNA: TGTGCCAGCAGTTTTGATCCAGGGCAGGGTACCTACGAGCAGTACTTC

V gene: TRBV28
clone size: -
CDR3 length: 12
J gene: TRBJ1-2
D gene: -
CDR3 protein: CASTRLSYGYTF
CDR3 DNA: TGTGCCAGCACTAGACTTTCTTATGGCTACACCTTC

V gene: TRBV7-3
clone size: -
CDR3 length: 16
J gene: TRBJ1-6
D gene: TRBD1
CDR3 protein: CASSLGSGGQNSPLHF
CDR3 DNA: TGTGCCAGCAGCTTAGGTTCAGGGGGTCAGAATTCACCCCTCCACTTT

V gene: TRBV2
clone size: once
CDR3 length: 15
J gene: TRBJ2-1
D gene: -
CDR3 protein: CASSDGGGWINEQFF
CDR3 DNA: TGTGCCAGCAGTGATGGGGGGGGCTGGATAAATGAGCAGTTCTTC

V gene: TRBV5-6
clone size: -
CDR3 length: 14
J gene: TRBJ2-5
D gene: TRBD1
CDR3 protein: CASSLSGTGETQYF
CDR3 DNA: TGTGCCAGCAGCTTGTCCGGGACAGGGGAGACCCAGTACTTC

V gene: TRBV18
clone size: -
CDR3 length: 17
J gene: TRBJ2-7
D gene: TRBD2
CDR3 protein: CASSVRGLAGGLYEQYF
CDR3 DNA: TGTGCCAGCTCAGTCCGCGGACTAGCGGGGGGTCTCTACGAGCAGTACTTC

V gene: TRBV2
clone size: few
CDR3 length: 14
J gene: TRBJ2-2
D gene: TRBD1
CDR3 protein: CASRTGLVTGELFF
CDR3 DNA: TGTGCCAGCAGGACAGGGTTGGTCACCGGGGAGCTGTTTTTT

V gene: TRBV6-5
clone size: many
CDR3 length: 15
J gene: TRBJ1-5
D gene: -
CDR3 protein: CASSYSRSSNQPQHF
CDR3 DNA: TGTGCCAGCAGTTACTCGCGGTCGAGCAATCAGCCCCAGCATTTT

V gene: TRBV29-1
clone size: once
CDR3 length: 13
J gene: TRBJ1-5
D gene: -
CDR3 protein: CSVARTENQPQHF
CDR3 DNA: TGCAGCGTCGCACGGACAGAAAATCAGCCCCAGCATTTT

V gene: TRBV21-1
clone size: few
CDR3 length: 16
J gene: TRBJ2-1
D gene: -
CDR3 protein: CASSRPLAGLCNEQFF
CDR3 DNA: TGTGCCAGCAGCAGGCCACTAGCGGGGCTTTGCAATGAGCAGTTCTTC

V gene: TRBV5-1
clone size: few
CDR3 length: 14
J gene: TRBJ2-5
D gene: TRBD1
CDR3 protein: CASSPGTGKETQYF
CDR3 DNA: TGCGCCAGCAGCCCGGGGACAGGGAAAGAGACCCAGTACTTC

V gene: TRBV2
clone size: -
CDR3 length: 14
J gene: TRBJ2-2
D gene: TRBD1
CDR3 protein: CASNPTGGAGELFF
CDR3 DNA: TGTGCCAGCAACCCGACAGGGGGGGCCGGGGAGCTGTTTTTT

V gene: TRBV6-1
clone size: few
CDR3 length: 15
J gene: TRBJ1-1
D gene: TRBD1
CDR3 protein: CASGDSQRSVTEAFF
CDR3 DNA: TGTGCCAGCGGGGACAGCCAGCGGTCGGTCACTGAAGCTTTCTTT

V gene: TRBV9
clone size: once
CDR3 length: 15
J gene: TRBJ1-1
D gene: -
CDR3 protein: CASSVAGGAGTEAFF
CDR3 DNA: TGTGCCAGCAGCGTAGCTGGGGGGGCAGGGACTGAAGCTTTCTTT

V gene: TRBV30
clone size: -
CDR3 length: 13
J gene: TRBJ2-2
D gene: -
CDR3 protein: CAWGRAGTGELFF
CDR3 DNA: TGTGCCTGGGGGCGGGCGGGGACCGGGGAGCTGTTTTTT

V gene: TRBV7-2
clone size: -
CDR3 length: 15
J gene: TRBJ2-2
D gene: TRBD2
CDR3 protein: CASSPQAGATGELFF
CDR3 DNA: TGTGCCAGCAGCCCCCAAGCGGGGGCCACCGGGGAGCTGTTTTTT

V gene: TRBV4-1
clone size: once
CDR3 length: 14
J gene: TRBJ2-7
D gene: -
CDR3 protein: CASSQEALGRSSHF
CDR3 DNA: TGCGCCAGCAGCCAAGAGGCCCTCGGGAGATCATCCCACTTC

V gene: TRBV7-9
clone size: -
CDR3 length: 18
J gene: TRBJ2-7
D gene: -
CDR3 protein: CASSLAQGTTVLGYEQYF
CDR3 DNA: TGTGCCAGCAGCTTAGCCCAGGGGACAACAGTACTAGGATACGAGCAGTACTTC

V gene: TRBV18
clone size: -
CDR3 length: 18
J gene: TRBJ1-5
D gene: -
CDR3 protein: CASSPRAWRSGDNQPQHF
CDR3 DNA: TGTGCCAGCTCACCGCGCGCCTGGAGGTCAGGGGACAATCAGCCCCAGCATTTT

V gene: TRBV14
clone size: -
CDR3 length: 14
J gene: TRBJ2-1
D gene: -
CDR3 protein: CASKSSGVGNEQFF
CDR3 DNA: TGTGCCAGCAAGAGTTCAGGGGTAGGAAATGAGCAGTTCTTC

V gene: TRBV6-1
clone size: -
CDR3 length: 13
J gene: TRBJ2-7
D gene: -
CDR3 protein: CASETSGHYEQYF
CDR3 DNA: TGTGCCAGCGAAACCTCAGGGCACTACGAGCAGTACTTC

V gene: TRBV19
clone size: -
CDR3 length: 14
J gene: TRBJ2-5
D gene: -
CDR3 protein: CASKSGATGETQYF
CDR3 DNA: TGTGCCAGTAAGAGCGGAGCAACGGGGGAGACCCAGTACTTC

V gene: TRBV28
clone size: -
CDR3 length: 12
J gene: TRBJ2-3
D gene: -
CDR3 protein: CASSTPPDTGFF
CDR3 DNA: TGTGCCAGCAGTACCCCTCCAGACACAGGGTTTTTT

V gene: TRBV5-1
clone size: -
CDR3 length: 15
J gene: TRBJ2-7
D gene: TRBD1
CDR3 protein: CASSLTGVSSYEQYF
CDR3 DNA: TGCGCCAGCAGCTTAACAGGGGTAAGCTCCTACGAGCAGTACTTC

V gene: TRBV9
clone size: -
CDR3 length: 14
J gene: TRBJ1-2
D gene: -
CDR3 protein: CASSGEGTGTNYTF
CDR3 DNA: TGTGCCAGCAGCGGGGAAGGGACGGGGACAAACTACACCTTC

V gene: TRBV19
clone size: -
CDR3 length: 14
J gene: TRBJ1-1
D gene: -
CDR3 protein: CASRPDRRNTEAFF
CDR3 DNA: TGTGCCAGTAGACCCGACAGAAGGAACACTGAAGCTTTCTTT

V gene: TRBV18
clone size: few
CDR3 length: 15
J gene: TRBJ2-5
D gene: TRBD1
CDR3 protein: CASSPLSGTGIPQYF
CDR3 DNA: TGTGCCAGCTCACCACTCTCAGGGACAGGCATCCCCCAGTACTTC

V gene: TRBV4-1
clone size: -
CDR3 length: 16
J gene: TRBJ1-2
D gene: TRBD1
CDR3 protein: CASSTSPGQARGGYTF
CDR3 DNA: TGCGCCAGCAGCACCTCCCCTGGACAGGCCCGAGGGGGCTACACCTTC

V gene: TRBV29-1
clone size: -
CDR3 length: 20
J gene: TRBJ2-3
D gene: TRBD2
CDR3 protein: CSVEDVLAGANILSTDTQYF
CDR3 DNA: TGCAGCGTTGAAGATGTCCTAGCGGGAGCAAACATCCTTAGCACAGATACGCAGTATTTT

V gene: TRBV11-1
clone size: -
CDR3 length: 19
J gene: TRBJ2-7
D gene: TRBD2
CDR3 protein: CASSLLRASGGASSYEQYF
CDR3 DNA: TGTGCCAGCAGCTTACTGCGCGCTAGCGGGGGGGCCAGCTCCTACGAGCAGTACTTC

V gene: TRBV19
clone size: few
CDR3 length: 16
J gene: TRBJ1-5
D gene: -
CDR3 protein: CASSIGSQGRNQPQHF
CDR3 DNA: TGTGCCAGTAGTATCGGTTCCCAGGGCCGGAATCAGCCCCAGCATTTT